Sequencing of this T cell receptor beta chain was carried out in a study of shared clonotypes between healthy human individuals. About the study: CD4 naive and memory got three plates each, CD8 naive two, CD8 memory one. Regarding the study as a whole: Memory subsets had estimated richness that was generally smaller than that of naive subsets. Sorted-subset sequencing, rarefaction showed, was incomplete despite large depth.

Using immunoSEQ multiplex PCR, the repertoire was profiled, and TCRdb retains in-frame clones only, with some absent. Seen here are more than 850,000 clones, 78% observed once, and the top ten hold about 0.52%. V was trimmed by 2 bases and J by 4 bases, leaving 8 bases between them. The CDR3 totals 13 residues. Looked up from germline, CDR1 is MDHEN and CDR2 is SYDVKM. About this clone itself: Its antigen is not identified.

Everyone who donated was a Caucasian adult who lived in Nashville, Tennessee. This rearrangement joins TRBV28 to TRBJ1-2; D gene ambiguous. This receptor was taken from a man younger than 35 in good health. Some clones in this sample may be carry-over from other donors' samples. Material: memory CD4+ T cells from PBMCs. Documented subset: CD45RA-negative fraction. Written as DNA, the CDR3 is TGTGCCAGCAGTTTAAGGCCGAGCTATGGCTACACCTTC. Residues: CASSLRPSYGYTF.